This paragraph reports one TCR beta chain. The data were taken from a study of cytomegalovirus exposure and HLA in healthy donors. Germline CDR1 and CDR2: LNHDA and SQIVND (reference sequence). The CDR3 covers 16 residues. V lost 5 bases and J lost 5; bases outside the gene matches: 15. 13 Jbeta primers and 60 Vbeta primers were used for the PCR. Generated by immunoSEQ multiplex PCR, the TCRdb table keeps only in-frame clones and is missing some. The profile shows about 120,000 clones, 60% to 85% of them singletons. The V gene is TRBV19, the J gene TRBJ2-7; 7 positions agree with TRBD1. The clonotype originates from a woman aged 55-69 years in good health and CMV-seropositive. Sequenced sample: PBMCs. The CDR3 coding sequence is TGTGCCAGTAGTCCCGTCATGACAGGGTATAAGAACGAGCAGTACTTC. This translates into CASSPVMTGYKNEQYF.